Shown below are 22 T cell receptor beta chains from a single sample sequenced in a study of blood T cell repertoires in COVID-19. Clones were read by immunoSEQ multiplex PCR, and TCRdb kept only the in-frame ones, dropping some. The sample shows some 70,000 clones, around 89% of them seen only once. Specimen: PBMCs or T cells enriched from blood (not recorded which). All receptors derive from a middle-aged woman who had recovered from COVID-19.

DNA of the CDR3: TGTGCCAGCAGTCCAGACAGGCGAATAACCTACGAGCAGTACTTC. Its protein is CASSPDRRITYEQYF. The gene calls are TRBV6-5 and TRBJ2-7; tentative D call: TRBD1 (6 bases). The germline gives CDR1 MNHEY, CDR2 SVGAGI. This CDR3 has 15 residues. Trimming pared 5 bases from V and 2 bases from J, leaving 16 bases between.

This chain connects TRBV15 to TRBJ2-3, with 7 bases identical to TRBD2. Germline V gene data show CDR1 as LNHNV and CDR2 as YYDKDF (reference sequence). With 1 base clipped from V and 2 bases from J, the junction kept 3 bases outside the gene matches. The CDR3 loop spans 15 amino acids. The CDR3 loop is CATSRGAGDTDTQYF. CDR3 sequence (DNA): TGTGCCACCAGCAGAGGTGCGGGGGACACAGATACGCAGTATTTT.

The chain employs TRBV15 and TRBJ2-7; D is perhaps TRBD1 (6 bases). The V end was cut by 0 bases, the J end by 3 bases, with 15 bases between. Germline CDR1 and CDR2: LNHNV and YYDKDF (reference sequence). The CDR3 runs to 16 residues. This chain's CDR3 is CATSREPDRFNYEQYF. CDR3 bases: TGTGCCACCAGCAGAGAACCCGACAGGTTCAACTACGAGCAGTACTTC.

This clone was counted a single time. The V call is TRBV7-8, the J call TRBJ1-1; 7 bases line up with TRBD1. Trimming removed 1 base from V and 1 base from J; junction bases left unmatched: 9. Germline V gene data show CDR1 as SGHVS and CDR2 as FQNEAQ. This CDR3 region has 17 residues. The CDR3 DNA is TGTGCCAGCAGCTTAGAACCGGGACAGAACTGGAACACTGAAGCTTTCTTT. Protein: CASSLEPGQNWNTEAFF.

The chain combines TRBV19 with TRBJ1-1, with D uncertain. The CDR3 consists of 15 residues. V lost 5 bases and J 0 bases, leaving 13 bases between the germline ends. Germline V gene sequence: CDR1 LNHDA, CDR2 SQIVND (reference sequence). The DNA for the CDR3 is TGTGCCAGTAGTCAACCTAAGATCATGAACACTGAAGCTTTCTTT. Its protein product is CASSQPKIMNTEAFF.

The chain is built from TRBV5-1 and TRBJ2-3, with 9 bases fitting TRBD2. CDR1 is SGHRS, CDR2 YFSETQ, per germline. The V gene end was trimmed by 3 bases and the J gene end by 1 base; junction bases not matched to a gene: 3. The length of the CDR3 is 15 residues. CDR3 in amino acids: CASSWPSGGTDTQYF. CDR3 DNA: TGCGCCAGCAGCTGGCCTAGCGGGGGCACAGATACGCAGTATTTT.

CDR3 region: CATLARLAGKDTQYF. CDR3 nucleotides: TGTGCCACCCTCGCCCGGCTAGCGGGGAAAGATACGCAGTATTTT. V and J are TRBV19 and TRBJ2-3; TRBD2 matches at 9 bases. V lost 10 bases to trimming and J lost 5 bases; unmatched junction nucleotides: 13. The CDR3 consists of 15 residues. Germline V gene lookup returns CDR1 LNHDA and CDR2 SQIVND (reference sequence).

The chain recombines TRBV15 with TRBJ2-3; 14 nucleotides align to TRBD2. The CDR3 sequence is 16 residues long. J gave up 1 base and V 5 bases, and 2 bases lay outside the gene matches. Germline CDR1 reads LNHNV; CDR2 reads YYDKDF (reference sequence). The CDR3 coding sequence is TGTGCCACCAGCGGGGGACTAGCGGGGGGCACAGATACGCAGTATTTT. Amino acids: CATSGGLAGGTDTQYF.

The rearrangement joins TRBV29-1 to TRBJ1-2; a weak D match, TRBD1 (6 bases). There are 12 residues in the CDR3. The V and J ends lost 5 bases and 2 bases respectively, with 9 bases between them. Germline V lookup: CDR1 SQVTM, CDR2 ANQGSEA. As DNA, the CDR3 is TGCAGCGTTCAGGGGACGAACTATGGCTACACCTTC. Protein sequence: CSVQGTNYGYTF.

The V call is TRBV5-5, the J call TRBJ1-2; D not resolved. CDR1 and CDR2 (germline): SGHKS, YYEKEE (reference sequence). This CDR3 has 14 residues. The germline V and J ends were trimmed by 0 bases and 2 bases, with 8 bases remaining between them. CDR3 residues: CASSLAGRNYGYTF. Here the CDR3 DNA reads TGTGCCAGCAGCTTGGCGGGTAGAAACTATGGCTACACCTTC.

CDR3 loop: CSASHLLVTGDQPQHF. DNA of the CDR3: TGCAGTGCTAGTCATCTTTTGGTGACAGGGGATCAGCCCCAGCATTTT. This chain links TRBV20-1 with TRBJ1-5; 8 bases match TRBD1. The CDR3 is 16 amino acids. Germline assignment: CDR1 DFQATT and CDR2 SNEGSKA (reference sequence). V lost 3 bases and J lost 5; bases outside the gene matches: 12.

This chain links TRBV29-1 with TRBJ2-1; tentatively, D is TRBD1 (6 bases). Germline CDR1 and CDR2: SQVTM and ANQGSEA. The CDR3 sequence is 14 residues long. Trimming removed 4 bases at V and 8 bases at J, with 18 bases between. CDR3 coding DNA: TGCAGCGTTGTTTGGGGGCCGGGCGGCGATGAGCAGTTCTTC. Residues: CSVVWGPGGDEQFF.

The gene calls are TRBV4-1 and TRBJ1-2; 9 nucleotides line up with TRBD1. V shed 8 bases and J 7 bases; nucleotides not matched to a gene: 8. The germline CDR1 and CDR2 sequences are MGHRA and YSYEKL. This CDR3 has 13 residues. This CDR3 reads CASREQGAGGYTF. For the CDR3, the DNA is TGCGCCAGCCGAGAACAGGGGGCCGGTGGCTACACCTTC.

The V and J genes are TRBV10-3 and TRBJ1-1; no firm D call. CDR3 length equals 16 residues. CDR1 is ENHRY, CDR2 SYGVKD, per germline. V shed 3 bases and J shed 0 bases, with 14 bases lying between them. The CDR3 DNA reads as TGTGCCATCAGTGAATCGTTCGGGGTCATGAACACTGAAGCTTTCTTT. Translated, it gives CAISESFGVMNTEAFF.

The chain employs TRBV24-1 and TRBJ1-4; 11 bases are shared with TRBD1. Looked up from germline, CDR1 is KGHDR and CDR2 is SFDVKD. V gave up 12 bases and J gave up 8 bases; unmatched junction bases: 16. The CDR3 spans 16 residues. The CDR3 region has the DNA TGTGCCCCAAGGTTGCCCGCCGGGACAGGGGGGGAAAAACTGTTTTTT. It codes for CAPRLPAGTGGEKLFF.

V gene TRBV14 combines with J gene TRBJ1-3; D uncertain. The V end was cut by 2 bases, the J end by 3 bases, with 23 bases between. CDR1 is SGHDN and CDR2 is FVKESK in the germline V gene. The CDR3 is 19 amino acids. CDR3 residues: CASSQRTPLGGSRGNTIYF. The CDR3, as DNA: TGTGCCAGCAGCCAAAGGACCCCGTTGGGAGGATCGCGTGGAAACACCATATATTTT.

The rearrangement joins TRBV29-1 to TRBJ1-1, with D perhaps matching TRBD1 (6 bases). In germline, CDR1 is SQVTM, CDR2 ANQGSEA. Trimming pared 0 bases from V and 4 bases from J, leaving 9 bases between. The CDR3 has 13 amino acids. The CDR3 sequence: CSVEEGGATEAFF. CDR3 DNA sequence: TGCAGCGTTGAAGAGGGGGGGGCCACTGAAGCTTTCTTT.

To note about this clone: A read error may account for a junction end that differs from germline. The chain links TRBV19 to TRBJ2-1; 12 bases are shared with TRBD2. CDR1 is LNHDA and CDR2 is SQIVND in the germline V gene (reference sequence). The CDR3 totals 13 residues. The CDR3 DNA sequence: TGTGCCAGTAGTATAGGGCTAGCGGGGGGGCTTGTCTTC. As protein: CASSIGLAGGLVF.

The CDR3 DNA sequence: TGCGCCAGCAGGTTGTCGTCAGATACGCAGTATTTT. Translated, it gives CASRLSSDTQYF. The chain is built from TRBV5-1 and TRBJ2-3; D is undetermined. Germline loops: CDR1 SGHRS, CDR2 YFSETQ. The ends were cut back, 5 bases at V and 4 bases at J, with 8 bases in the middle. The CDR3 runs to 12 residues.

This chain connects TRBV6-5 to TRBJ2-7, with 9 positions matching TRBD2. This CDR3 is built from 15 residues. The germline V gene has CDR1 MNHEY and CDR2 SVGAGI. V lost 7 bases to trimming and J lost 1 base; unmatched junction nucleotides: 8. CDR3 in amino acids: CASILAGGLSYEQYF. CDR3 sequence (DNA): TGTGCCAGCATTCTCGCGGGGGGGCTTTCCTACGAGCAGTACTTC.

The V and J genes are TRBV6-6 and TRBJ1-2; tentative D call: TRBD1 (6 bases). V dropped 5 bases and J dropped 8 bases, with 9 bases sitting between them. The CDR3 spans 11 residues. CDR1 is MNHNY and CDR2 is SVGAGI in the germline V gene (reference sequence). The chain's CDR3 is CASSNTGGYTF. Written as DNA, the CDR3 is TGTGCCAGCAGTAACACAGGGGGCTACACCTTC.

The chain joins TRBV7-6 to TRBJ2-7; TRBD2 is a possible D gene (6 bases). Looked up from germline, CDR1 is SGHVS and CDR2 is FNYEAQ. Trimming cost V 2 bases and J 1 base, with 12 bases left between them. The CDR3 has 15 amino acids. CDR3 sequence reads: CASSLRVGTSYEQYF. The CDR3 DNA sequence: TGTGCCAGCAGCTTACGAGTAGGGACTTCCTACGAGCAGTACTTC.